These 24 T cell receptor beta chains originate from one sample sequenced in a study of T cell responses to AZD1222 COVID-19 vaccine. TCRdb's copy holds only in-frame clones and misses some; the assay was immunoSEQ multiplex PCR. In the table there are roughly 160,000 clones, approximately 92% of which are singletons. This material consisted of peripheral blood, taken on day 0 of AZD1222 vaccination. Every receptor here comes from an adult in good health.

V usage is TRBV7-8 and J usage is TRBJ2-1; 15 bases map to TRBD2. V shed 1 base, J shed 7 bases, and the junction held 2 bases outside the gene matches. This CDR3 is 16 amino acids long. From germline, CDR1 is SGHVS and CDR2 FQNEAQ. CDR3 bases: TGTGCCAGCAGCTTAGAAGGGACTAGCGGGGGGAATGAGCAGTTCTTC. Residues: CASSLEGTSGGNEQFF.

The chain has TRBV5-1 and TRBJ2-7; unclear D gene. Germline CDR1 is SGHRS and CDR2 is YFSETQ. Deletions cut 0 bases from V and 2 bases from J, with 9 bases between. There are 14 residues in the CDR3. In DNA, the CDR3 is TGCGCCAGCAGCTTGGGGGCCTCAACCTACGAGCAGTACTTC. Protein product: CASSLGASTYEQYF.

V and J are TRBV7-2 and TRBJ1-4, with D hard to call. There are 15 residues in the CDR3. The V and J ends lost 4 bases and 5 bases respectively, with 14 bases between them. CDR1 and CDR2 from the germline V gene are SGHTA and FQGNSA. CDR3 nucleotides: TGTGCCAGCAGCTCTAGGATCACGGGGAATGAAAAACTGTTTTTT. Protein product: CASSSRITGNEKLFF.

This clone was picked up one time. The V and J genes are TRBV27 and TRBJ2-2; 11 nucleotides agree with TRBD2. The trim removed 6 bases at V and 6 bases at J, leaving 9 bases unmatched. The germline V gene has CDR1 MNHEY and CDR2 SMNVEV (reference sequence). This CDR3 spans 16 amino acids. CDR3 DNA sequence: TGTGCCAGCAGCCGTACTAGCGGGAGTTTCTCCGGGGAGCTGTTTTTT. Translating gives CASSRTSGSFSGELFF.

The CDR3 spells CASSPGTSGRGSYNEQFF. The CDR3 region has the DNA TGTGCCAGCAGCCCTGGGACTAGCGGGAGAGGATCCTACAATGAGCAGTTCTTC. J is TRBJ2-1 and V is TRBV13; TRBD2 matches at 14 bases. The germline V gene has CDR1 PRHDT and CDR2 FYEKMQ (reference sequence). With V trimmed by 5 bases and J by 1 base, 7 bases remained unmatched. CDR3 length equals 18 residues.

The rearrangement joins TRBV9 to TRBJ1-2; D remains ambiguous. Deletions cut 0 bases from V and 6 bases from J, with 18 bases between. Germline V gives CDR1 SGDLS, CDR2 YYNGEE. The CDR3 is 16 residues long. CDR3 sequence (DNA): TGTGCCAGCAGCGTAGCTACGGCCTTTCGAGGGAATGGCTACACCTTC. Encoded protein: CASSVATAFRGNGYTF.

V gene TRBV10-3 combines with J gene TRBJ2-7, with TRBD1 as a possible D gene (5 bases). Deletions cut 5 bases from V and 2 bases from J, with 13 bases between. The CDR3 is made up of 14 amino acids. Germline CDR1 is ENHRY and CDR2 is SYGVKD. CDR3 coding DNA: TGTGCCATCAGTCCCCGGCCAGGGCCCTACGAGCAGTACTTC. Translation gives CAISPRPGPYEQYF.

Notes on this clone: This same CDR3 is encoded by further DNA sequences in the sample. The J gene is TRBJ1-1, the V gene TRBV18; the D is unclear. V lost 3 bases to trimming and J lost 5 bases, with 10 bases between them. CDR3 length: 13 residues. Germline lookup yields CDR1 KGHSH and CDR2 LQKENI. The CDR3 is CASSPRGSTEAFF. CDR3 in DNA: TGTGCCAGCTCACCGCGGGGATCTACTGAAGCTTTCTTT.

The rearrangement uses TRBV9 and TRBJ2-1; TRBD2 matches 8 bases. This CDR3 is built from 18 residues. Germline V gives CDR1 SGDLS, CDR2 YYNGEE. The ends lost 3 bases at V and 6 bases at J; junction bases unmatched: 17. In nucleotides, the CDR3 is TGTGCCAGCAGCGCGGGGGGAGGGGACGGACTAGCCCTCAATGAGCAGTTCTTC. This gives the protein CASSAGGGDGLALNEQFF.

The rearrangement uses TRBV10-3 and TRBJ1-5, with D perhaps TRBD1 (5 bases). Germline-derived CDR1 and CDR2 are ENHRY and SYGVKD. CDR3 size: 20 residues. With 7 bases removed from V and 2 bases from J, the gap between germline ends came to 30 bases. CDR3 sequence reads: CAITPLQWDGALGGNQPQHF. In DNA form, the CDR3 reads TGTGCCATCACCCCCCTTCAGTGGGATGGGGCCCTTGGGGGCAATCAGCCCCAGCATTTT.

The rearrangement links TRBV15 to TRBJ1-5; the D gene is possibly TRBD1 (5 bases). There are 15 residues in the CDR3. Germline CDR1 and CDR2: LNHNV and YYDKDF (reference sequence). V was clipped by 4 bases and J by 6 bases, with 16 bases between them. The CDR3 bases are TGTGCCACCAGCAAATTTCAGGACGGGGGTCAGCCCCAGCATTTT. It is translated as CATSKFQDGGQPQHF.

The chain joins TRBV27 to TRBJ1-2; D call uncertain. Germline V gene data show CDR1 as MNHEY and CDR2 as SMNVEV (reference sequence). V was shortened by 3 bases and J by 0 bases, with 5 bases between the two germline ends. The CDR3 sequence is 13 residues long. CDR3 bases: TGTGCCAGCAGTTTTACGGCTAACTATGGCTACACCTTC. The encoded protein is CASSFTANYGYTF.

Concerning this clone itself: The same CDR3 arises from other DNA sequences in this sample as well. This sequence joins TRBV5-1 and TRBJ2-2, with 10 nucleotides matching TRBD1. After removal of 3 bases from V and 5 bases from J, the junction contained 1 base not matched to a gene. CDR1 is SGHRS, CDR2 YFSETQ, per germline. The CDR3 loop spans 14 amino acids. CDR3 in DNA: TGCGCCAGCAGCTGGGGACAGGGGACCGGGGAGCTGTTTTTT. This translates into CASSWGQGTGELFF.

The chain recombines TRBV4-1 with TRBJ2-5; a weak D match, TRBD1 (6 bases). CDR3 length equals 15 residues. Germline values: CDR1 MGHRA, CDR2 YSYEKL. V was clipped by 0 bases and J by 2 bases, with 10 bases between them. The CDR3 reads CASSQDKGGQETQYF. CDR3 coding DNA: TGCGCCAGCAGCCAAGATAAAGGGGGACAAGAGACCCAGTACTTC.

The chain is built from TRBV27 and TRBJ2-2; TRBD2 matches at 10 bases. This CDR3 contains 15 residues. V lost 6 bases and J lost 5; bases outside the gene matches: 6. Germline values: CDR1 MNHEY, CDR2 SMNVEV (reference sequence). The CDR3 region has the DNA TGTGCCAGCAGCACTAGCGGGGCGCTTACCGGGGAGCTGTTTTTT. Amino acid sequence: CASSTSGALTGELFF.

The V gene is TRBV2, the J gene TRBJ1-5; possible D gene TRBD1, 5 bases. There are 14 residues in the CDR3. Germline assignment: CDR1 SNHLY and CDR2 FYNNEI. Trimming took off 4 bases at V and 2 bases at J, with 9 bases between the two ends. The CDR3 loop reads CASSGGRGNQPQHF. Written as DNA, the CDR3 is TGTGCCAGCAGTGGGGGGAGGGGCAATCAGCCCCAGCATTTT.

The V and J genes are TRBV11-2 and TRBJ2-7; 8 bases fit TRBD1. The V gene's germline CDR1 is SGHAT and CDR2 FQNNGV. There are 12 residues in the CDR3. J was trimmed by 12 bases and V by 0 bases; bases with no gene match: 4. This CDR3 reads CASSLDRTGMYF. The CDR3 bases are TGTGCCAGCAGCTTAGACAGGACAGGGATGTACTTC.

The genes are TRBV14 and TRBJ1-3, with TRBD1 as a possible D gene (5 bases). The germline V and J ends were trimmed by 2 bases and 7 bases, with 15 bases remaining between them. CDR1 and CDR2 (germline): SGHDN, FVKESK. CDR3 size: 15 residues. CDR3 region: CASSQLGLKGNTIYF. The CDR3 DNA follows: TGTGCCAGCAGCCAACTCGGGCTTAAGGGGAACACCATATATTTT.

The gene calls are TRBV5-5 and TRBJ1-2; D not resolved. Germline V lookup: CDR1 SGHKS, CDR2 YYEKEE (reference sequence). This CDR3 spans 15 amino acids. V was pared by 0 bases and J by 0 bases, with 9 bases between. CDR3 protein: CASSLGSGTNYGYTF. In DNA form, the CDR3 reads TGTGCCAGCAGCTTGGGAAGCGGCACTAACTATGGCTACACCTTC.

The CDR3 bases are TGCGCCAGCAGCCAAAACTACAGGAACGTCTTCTATGGCTACACCTTC. It yields the protein CASSQNYRNVFYGYTF. V usage is TRBV4-1 and J usage is TRBJ1-2; the D gene is possibly TRBD1 (5 bases). From germline, CDR1 is MGHRA and CDR2 YSYEKL. V lost 2 bases, J lost 4 bases, and 17 bases lay in between. The CDR3 contains 16 residues.

The chain joins TRBV7-9 to TRBJ2-7; TRBD2 matches at 7 bases. The CDR3 has 16 amino acids. Germline V gene lookup returns CDR1 SEHNR and CDR2 FQNEAQ (reference sequence). V was pared by 0 bases and J by 0 bases, with 5 bases of the junction left unmatched. The DNA for the CDR3 is TGTGCCAGCAGCTTAGCCCGGGGGGTCATCTCCTACGAGCAGTACTTC. Translating gives CASSLARGVISYEQYF.

This chain uses TRBV19 with TRBJ1-2; 7 bases agree with TRBD1. The J segment lost 2 bases and the V segment lost 2 bases, leaving 11 bases of the junction unmatched. CDR1 and CDR2 from the germline V gene are LNHDA and SQIVND (reference sequence). The CDR3 length is 17 residues. CDR3 loop: CASSIWAVTGSNYGYTF. For the CDR3, the DNA is TGTGCCAGTAGTATATGGGCTGTGACAGGGTCGAACTATGGCTACACCTTC.

V is TRBV9 and J is TRBJ2-2; 9 positions agree with TRBD1. Germline CDR1 and CDR2: SGDLS and YYNGEE. The junction had 4 bases not matched to a gene; V was cut back by 5 bases and J by 2 bases. This CDR3 has 15 residues. The chain's CDR3 is CASRAGQGNTGELFF. The CDR3 coding sequence is TGTGCCAGCAGGGCGGGACAGGGTAACACCGGGGAGCTGTTTTTT.

J is TRBJ2-7 and V is TRBV2; D might be TRBD2 (5 bases). The CDR3 contains 11 residues. The germline V and J ends were trimmed by 9 bases and 3 bases, with 9 bases remaining between them. Germline V CDR1 and CDR2: SNHLY, FYNNEI. Written as DNA, the CDR3 is TGTGCCAGTTCGGGGTACTACGAGCAGTACTTC. Its translation is CASSGYYEQYF.